One and the same sample provided the 18 T cell receptor beta chains below, sequenced in a study of cytotoxic CD8 clonotypes in ibrutinib-treated CLL. The protocol was immunoSEQ multiplex PCR, while the TCRdb copy is restricted to in-frame clones and leaves out a portion. The sample has about 140,000 clones, 91% seen once. The sequenced sample was PBMCs, obtained after 12 months of ibrutinib treatment. All receptors come from a human donor with chronic lymphocytic leukemia.

CDR3 sequence reads: CAISERTVTGELFF. DNA of the CDR3: TGTGCCATCAGTGAGCGGACGGTCACCGGGGAGCTGTTTTTT. The chain joins TRBV10-3 to TRBJ2-2; D is undetermined. CDR3 size: 14 residues. V lost 2 bases to trimming and J lost 4 bases, with 8 bases between them. The germline V gene has CDR1 ENHRY and CDR2 SYGVKD.

The chain has TRBV19 and TRBJ1-1, with 9 nucleotides matching TRBD1. The germline V gene has CDR1 LNHDA and CDR2 SQIVND (reference sequence). The V gene end was trimmed by 3 bases and the J gene end by 5 bases; junction bases not matched to a gene: 7. The CDR3 length is 15 residues. CDR3 in DNA: TGTGCCAGTAGTATTTCGGGACAGGGAAGGACTGAAGCTTTCTTT. This sequence encodes CASSISGQGRTEAFF.

CDR3 sequence (DNA): TGTGCCAGCAGTTATCGGGACCGCCGATTGAGCTACACCTTC. This gives the protein CASSYRDRRLSYTF. J is TRBJ1-2 and V is TRBV6-5; perhaps TRBD1 as D (5 bases). V lost 3 bases, J lost 9 bases, and 17 bases lay in between. Germline CDR1 is MNHEY and CDR2 is SVGAGI. CDR3 size: 14 residues.

The rearrangement joins TRBV28 to TRBJ2-3; D tentatively reads TRBD1 or TRBD2 (6 bases each). The CDR3 spans 15 residues. V was shortened by 6 bases and J by 0 bases, with 13 bases between the two germline ends. Germline V gene lookup returns CDR1 MDHEN and CDR2 SYDVKM. DNA for the CDR3: TGTGCCAGCAGCCCCCCGGGGGCGAGCACAGATACGCAGTATTTT. Residues: CASSPPGASTDTQYF.

The CDR3 here is CSGTDRGNTEAFF. The CDR3, as DNA: TGCAGCGGCACCGACAGGGGAAACACTGAAGCTTTCTTT. The chain employs TRBV29-1 and TRBJ1-1; TRBD1 agrees at 8 bases. Unmatched junction bases numbered 6, after V lost 7 bases and J lost 2 bases. The V gene's germline CDR1 is SQVTM and CDR2 ANQGSEA. The CDR3 spans 13 residues.

The J gene is TRBJ2-1, the V gene TRBV13; 11 positions agree with TRBD1. The length of the CDR3 is 15 residues. The germline gives CDR1 PRHDT, CDR2 FYEKMQ (reference sequence). The V gene end was trimmed by 5 bases and the J gene end by 5 bases; junction bases not matched to a gene: 5. The CDR3 protein is CASSPGQGVHNEQFF. The CDR3 DNA is TGTGCCAGCAGCCCGGGACAGGGGGTCCACAATGAGCAGTTCTTC.

This sequence joins TRBV2 and TRBJ2-7, with no clear D. The CDR3 totals 12 residues. Deletions cut 6 bases from V and 2 bases from J, with 8 bases between. CDR1 is SNHLY and CDR2 is FYNNEI in the germline V gene. Here the CDR3 reads CASSFEPYEQYF. The CDR3 DNA reads TGTGCCAGCAGCTTCGAACCCTACGAGCAGTACTTC.

The J gene is TRBJ2-1, the V gene TRBV27; 9 bases match TRBD2. The CDR3 has 16 residues. V lost 2 bases, J lost 7 bases, and 9 bases stayed unmatched. The germline V gene encodes CDR1 MNHEY and CDR2 SMNVEV (reference sequence). The CDR3 here is CASSLEVAGVVNEQFF. The CDR3 nucleotides are TGTGCCAGCAGTTTAGAGGTAGCGGGAGTTGTAAATGAGCAGTTCTTC.

The chain links TRBV10-3 to TRBJ2-3; TRBD1 or TRBD2 may be the D gene (6 bases each). The ends were cut back, 3 bases at V and 5 bases at J, with 15 bases in the middle. The CDR3 consists of 15 residues. CDR1 is ENHRY, CDR2 SYGVKD, per germline. The CDR3 DNA is TGTGCCATCAGTGACTCTTCGGGGGCAGGAGATACGCAGTATTTT. It codes for CAISDSSGAGDTQYF.

The J gene is TRBJ2-7, the V gene TRBV29-1, with TRBD1 identical over 8 bases. The V gene end was trimmed by 6 bases and the J gene end by 3 bases; junction bases not matched to a gene: 4. CDR1 and CDR2 from the germline V gene are SQVTM and ANQGSEA. The length of the CDR3 is 12 residues. The CDR3 nucleotides read TGCAGCGTCCGGGACAGGCGCTACGAGCAGTACTTC. It specifies CSVRDRRYEQYF.

The chain combines TRBV19 with TRBJ1-4; 7 positions match TRBD1. The junction had 6 bases not matched to a gene; V was cut back by 6 bases and J by 5 bases. CDR1 and CDR2 (germline): LNHDA, SQIVND (reference sequence). The CDR3 runs to 14 residues. CDR3 amino acids: CASRPLTGNEKLFF. In DNA, the CDR3 is TGTGCCAGTAGACCTTTGACAGGGAATGAAAAACTGTTTTTT.

The chain carries TRBV19 and TRBJ2-3, with D maybe TRBD2 (6 bases). V lost 7 bases, J lost 1 base, and 12 bases lay in between. Germline-derived CDR1 and CDR2 are LNHDA and SQIVND (reference sequence). This CDR3 spans 14 amino acids. The CDR3 reads CASKLGGGTDTQYF. CDR3 sequence (DNA): TGTGCCAGTAAGTTAGGCGGGGGCACAGATACGCAGTATTTT.

V usage is TRBV7-9 and J usage is TRBJ2-7, with TRBD1 as a possible D gene (6 bases). The CDR3 is 13 residues long. V dropped 5 bases and J dropped 5 bases, with 13 bases sitting between them. Germline-derived CDR1 and CDR2 are SEHNR and FQNEAQ (reference sequence). The CDR3: CASSLGGWDEQYF. For the CDR3, the DNA is TGTGCCAGCAGCCTAGGGGGTTGGGACGAGCAGTACTTC. The variable domain in full, with the rest retrieved from reference TRBV7-9 and TRBJ2-7, is DTGVSQNPRHKITKRGQNVTFRCDPISEHNRLYWYRQTLGQGPEFLTYFQNEAQLEKSRLLSDRFSAERPKGSFSTLEIQRTEQGDSAMYLCASSLGGWDEQYFGPGTRLTVT.

This clone was found a few times. The V call is TRBV28, the J call TRBJ1-5; TRBD1 might be the D (6 bases). V shed 4 bases and J shed 6 bases, with 16 bases lying between them. CDR3 length: 15 amino acids. Germline assignment: CDR1 MDHEN and CDR2 SYDVKM. The CDR3 DNA reads TGTGCCAGCAGTTCCCCGGGGGCAGTGCGTCAGCCCCAGCATTTT. It encodes CASSSPGAVRQPQHF.

The gene calls are TRBV11-2 and TRBJ2-7, with TRBD1 matching 7 bases. Trimming removed 0 bases from V and 2 bases from J; junction bases left unmatched: 4. Germline V gene data show CDR1 as SGHAT and CDR2 as FQNNGV. CDR3 length equals 15 residues. CDR3 DNA: TGTGCCAGCAGCTTAGAGCTGACAGGGACCTACGAGCAGTACTTC. Residues: CASSLELTGTYEQYF.

This CDR3 reads CASSRGSTGDTQYF. Written as DNA, the CDR3 is TGCGCCAGCAGCCGGGGCAGCACGGGAGATACGCAGTATTTT. The rearrangement uses TRBV5-1 and TRBJ2-3; D possibly uses TRBD1 or TRBD2 (5 bases each). V was cut by 4 bases and J by 5 bases, with 14 bases left in between. Germline CDR1 SGHRS, CDR2 YFSETQ. The length of the CDR3 is 14 residues.

The chain combines TRBV7-8 with TRBJ2-2; D is possibly TRBD1 or TRBD2 (5 bases each). The CDR3 is made up of 21 amino acids. With 0 bases removed from V and 2 bases from J, the gap between germline ends came to 25 bases. Germline lookup yields CDR1 SGHVS and CDR2 FQNEAQ. In DNA form, the CDR3 reads TGTGCCAGCAGCTTAGCGACCGCGGCCCTAAACCGGGACGGTAACACCGGGGAGCTGTTTTTT. Amino acids: CASSLATAALNRDGNTGELFF. Filled out from reference TRBV7-8 and TRBJ2-2, the complete variable domain reads GAGVSQSPRYKVAKRGQDVALRCDPISGHVSLFWYQQALGQGPEFLTYFQNEAQLDKSGLPSDRFFAERPEGSVSTLKIQRTQQEDSAVYLCASSLATAALNRDGNTGELFFGEGSRLTVL.

The rearrangement links TRBV28 to TRBJ2-1; TRBD2 matches 7 bases. V dropped 7 bases and J dropped 3; count of bases not matched to a gene: 3. The CDR3 loop spans 13 amino acids. CDR1 and CDR2 (germline): MDHEN, SYDVKM. The CDR3 region is CASTGTNYNEQFF. The CDR3 nucleotides read TGTGCCAGCACCGGGACTAACTACAATGAGCAGTTCTTC.